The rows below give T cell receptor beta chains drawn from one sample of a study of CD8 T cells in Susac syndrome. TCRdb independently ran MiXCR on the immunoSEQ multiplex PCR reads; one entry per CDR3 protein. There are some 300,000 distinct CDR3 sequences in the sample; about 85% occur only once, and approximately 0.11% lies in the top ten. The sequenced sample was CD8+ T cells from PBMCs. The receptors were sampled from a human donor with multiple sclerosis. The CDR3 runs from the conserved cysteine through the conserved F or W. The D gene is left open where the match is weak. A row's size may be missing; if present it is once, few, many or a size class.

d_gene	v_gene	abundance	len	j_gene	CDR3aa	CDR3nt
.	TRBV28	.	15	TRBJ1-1	CASRLNGDYNTEAFF	TGTGCCAGCAGACTTAACGGGGACTATAACACTGAAGCTTTCTTT
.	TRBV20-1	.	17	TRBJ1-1	CSARDWGEGARDTEAFF	TGCAGTGCTAGAGATTGGGGGGAAGGGGCGAGGGACACTGAAGCTTTCTTT
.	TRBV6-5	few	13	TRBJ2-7	CASSPTVSYEQYF	TGTGCCAGCAGTCCGACTGTCTCCTACGAGCAGTACTTC
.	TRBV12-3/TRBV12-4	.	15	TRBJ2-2	CASSLWGINTGELFF	TGTGCCAGCAGTTTATGGGGGATTAACACCGGGGAGCTGTTTTTT
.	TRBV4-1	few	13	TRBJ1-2	CASSQGQTYGYTF	TGCGCCAGCAGCCAAGGGCAGACTTATGGCTACACCTTC
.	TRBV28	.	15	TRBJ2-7	CASSFTGGGAYEQYF	TGTGCCAGCAGTTTTACAGGAGGGGGGGCATACGAGCAGTACTTC
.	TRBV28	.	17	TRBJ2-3	CASSLLLAEGEEDTQYF	TGTGCCAGCAGCCTTCTTCTAGCGGAGGGGGAAGAAGATACGCAGTATTTT
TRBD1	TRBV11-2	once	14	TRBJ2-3	CASSLGDRVNTQYF	TGTGCCAGCAGCTTAGGGGACAGGGTAAATACGCAGTATTTT
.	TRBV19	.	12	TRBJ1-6	CASRDGDSPLHF	TGTGCCAGTAGGGATGGGGATTCACCCCTCCACTTT
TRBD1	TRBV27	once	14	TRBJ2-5	CASSSIGTEETQYF	TGTGCCAGCAGTTCCATCGGGACAGAAGAGACCCAGTACTTC
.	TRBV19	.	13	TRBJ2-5	CAPLFGGCETQYF	TGTGCCCCTTTATTCGGAGGGTGCGAGACCCAGTACTTC
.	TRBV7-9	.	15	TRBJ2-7	CASSYSSLILEEQYF	TGTGCCAGCAGCTATAGTAGTCTGATACTAGAGGAGCAGTACTTC
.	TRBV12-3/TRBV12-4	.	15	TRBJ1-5	CASTDIATSNQPQHF	TGTGCCAGCACCGATATAGCTACTAGCAATCAGCCCCAGCATTTT
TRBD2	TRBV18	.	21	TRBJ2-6	CASSPGGGSDRSPSGANVLTF	TGTGCCAGCTCACCGGGGGGGGGTTCAGACAGAAGTCCCTCTGGGGCCAACGTCCTGACTTTC
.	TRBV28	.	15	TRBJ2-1	CASSSPVQWYNEQFF	TGTGCCAGCAGTTCCCCGGTTCAGTGGTACAATGAGCAGTTCTTC
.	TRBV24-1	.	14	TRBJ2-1	CAISTSQGGDEQFF	TGTGCCATCTCGACCAGCCAAGGCGGGGATGAGCAGTTCTTC
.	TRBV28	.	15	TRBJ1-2	CASSPAGTGVYGCTF	.
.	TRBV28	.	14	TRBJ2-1	CASRPLRSYNEQFF	TGTGCCAGCAGGCCCCTTCGCTCCTACAATGAGCAGTTCTTC
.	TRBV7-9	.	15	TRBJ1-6	CASSLARVSESPLHF	TGTGCCAGCAGCTTAGCCAGGGTGTCGGAATCACCCCTCCACTTT
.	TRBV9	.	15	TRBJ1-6	CASSGGHPYNSPLHF	TGTGCCAGCAGCGGGGGACACCCCTATAATTCACCCCTCCACTTT
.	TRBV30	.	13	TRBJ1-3	CAWKGTGRNTIYF	TGTGCCTGGAAAGGAACAGGGCGAAACACCATATATTTT
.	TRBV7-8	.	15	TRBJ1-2	CASSFRRGARDGYTF	TGTGCCAGCAGCTTTAGGAGAGGGGCGAGGGATGGCTACACCTTC
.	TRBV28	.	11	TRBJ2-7	CASEQSYEQYF	TGTGCCAGCGAACAGAGCTACGAGCAGTACTTC
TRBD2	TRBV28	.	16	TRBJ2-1	CASSLYGLAAHNEQFF	TGTGCCAGCAGTTTATACGGACTAGCGGCACACAATGAGCAGTTCTTC
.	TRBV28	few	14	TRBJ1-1	CASSFRGANTEAFF	TGTGCCAGCAGTTTCCGGGGGGCGAACACTGAAGCTTTCTTT
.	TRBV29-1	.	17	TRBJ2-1	CSVEEVGGPSSYNEQFF	TGCAGCGTTGAAGAAGTAGGGGGGCCGAGCTCCTACAATGAGCAGTTCTTC
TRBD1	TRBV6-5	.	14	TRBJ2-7	CASSYGTASYEQYF	TGTGCCAGCAGTTACGGGACAGCCTCCTACGAGCAGTACTTC
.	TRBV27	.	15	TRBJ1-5	CASSLNAGRVQPQHF	TGTGCCAGCAGTTTAAACGCAGGCCGGGTTCAGCCCCAGCATTTT
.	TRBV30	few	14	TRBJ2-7	CAWSVGRGSYEQYF	TGTGCCTGGAGTGTTGGGCGGGGCTCCTACGAGCAGTACTTC
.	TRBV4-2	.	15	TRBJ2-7	CASSQEEGGVYEQYF	TGTGCCAGCAGCCAAGAGGAGGGAGGAGTTTACGAGCAGTACTTC
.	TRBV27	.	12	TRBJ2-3	CASSLEGVGQYF	TGTGCCAGCAGTTTAGAGGGGGTAGGGCAGTATTTT
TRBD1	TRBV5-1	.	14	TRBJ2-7	CASSGGQGAYEQYF	TGTGCCAGCAGCGGGGGACAGGGGGCGTACGAGCAGTACTTC
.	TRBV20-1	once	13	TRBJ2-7	CSAPRDPAYEQYF	TGCAGTGCCCCCCGGGACCCAGCCTACGAGCAGTACTTC
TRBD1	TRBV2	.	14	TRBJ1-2	CASSEKGQGDGYTF	TGTGCCAGCAGCGAAAAGGGACAGGGGGACGGCTACACCTTC
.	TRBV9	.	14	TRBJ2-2	CASSVGADTGELFF	TGTGCCAGCAGCGTAGGGGCAGACACCGGGGAGCTGTTTTTT
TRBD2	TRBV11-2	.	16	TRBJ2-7	CASSQISGRADYEQYF	TGTGCCAGCAGTCAGATTAGCGGGAGGGCCGATTACGAGCAGTACTTC
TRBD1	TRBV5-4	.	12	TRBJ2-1	CASSLGQGARFF	TGTGCCAGCAGCTTGGGACAGGGGGCGCGATTCTTC
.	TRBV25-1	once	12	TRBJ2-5	CASRDGGRTQYF	TGTGCCAGCAGAGATGGGGGGAGGACCCAGTACTTC
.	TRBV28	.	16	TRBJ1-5	CASTRPGLGGNQPQHF	TGTGCCAGCACCCGTCCGGGCCTGGGAGGCAATCAGCCCCAGCATTTT
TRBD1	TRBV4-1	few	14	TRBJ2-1	CASSPDRGLNEQFF	TGCGCCAGCAGCCCGGACAGGGGGCTCAATGAGCAGTTCTTC
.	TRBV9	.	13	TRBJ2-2	CASSVISTGELFF	TGTGCCAGCAGCGTAATAAGCACCGGGGAGCTGTTTTTT
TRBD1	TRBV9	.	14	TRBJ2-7	CASTAGTGPYEQYF	TGTGCCAGCACGGCCGGGACAGGGCCCTACGAGCAGTACTTC
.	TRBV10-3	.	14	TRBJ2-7	CAITGDGTSYEQYF	TGTGCCATCACCGGGGACGGGACCTCCTACGAGCAGTACTTC
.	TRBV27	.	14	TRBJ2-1	CASSLPGGPREQFF	TGTGCCAGCAGTCTCCCCGGGGGGCCTCGTGAGCAGTTCTTC
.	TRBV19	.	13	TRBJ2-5	CASSIDGEQVQYF	TGTGCCAGTAGTATAGATGGGGAGCAGGTCCAGTACTTC
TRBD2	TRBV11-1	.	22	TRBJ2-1	CASSPISTSGRKLEGSYNEQFF	TGTGCCAGCAGCCCGATCTCTACTAGCGGGAGGAAGCTGGAAGGCTCCTACAATGAGCAGTTCTTC
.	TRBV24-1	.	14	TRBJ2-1	CATSESTRINEQFF	TGTGCCACCAGTGAGTCAACTAGGATTAATGAGCAGTTCTTC
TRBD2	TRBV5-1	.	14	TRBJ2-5	CASSLSGAPETQYF	TGCGCCAGCAGCTTGAGCGGGGCCCCGGAGACCCAGTACTTC
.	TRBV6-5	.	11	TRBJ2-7	CASSSAIEQYF	TGTGCCAGCAGTTCAGCGATCGAGCAGTACTTC
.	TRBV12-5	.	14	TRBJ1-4	CASGLSSRREELFF	TGTGCTAGTGGTTTGAGCTCCCGCCGTGAGGAACTGTTTTTT